A few counts support the clone carrying this T cell receptor beta chain. The antigen remains unidentified. The sample belongs to a study of beta chain features in type 1 diabetes. Whole-study results and caveats: People with Type 1 diabetes carried modestly yet significantly shorter TCRB CDR3s in all four CD4+ subsets. The study found fewer insertions and more deletions at VDJ junctions in type 1 diabetes patients.

The CDR3 has 12 residues. V lost 6 bases and J lost 9, with 9 bases in between. The V gene's germline CDR1 is MDHEN and CDR2 SYDVKM. The study reverse transcribed the entire isolated RNA, so it sequenced expressed TCRB transcripts. The assay was immunoSEQ multiplex PCR, and TCRdb's table has in-frame clones only and misses some. The sample lists 630,000 or so clones; over 12% were seen once. The gene calls are TRBV28 and TRBJ1-6; the D is unclear. This clonotype was sampled from a man between 18 and 29 years old with type 1 diabetes. Sequencing input: naive CD4+ T cells from blood. CDR3 protein: CASRVGFSPLHF. In DNA, the CDR3 is TGTGCCAGCAGGGTTGGGTTTTCACCCCTCCACTTT.